The TCR gamma chain under discussion was sequenced for a study of Vδ1+ human thymocytes. As concerns this clone: Its antigen is unidentified. A far larger clone is just one base off, so this is likely a read error.

Study-level findings and limits: Highly polyclonal TRG and TRD repertoires with Gaussian CDR3 length distributions appeared in thymus. Bulk data may be misread because of unexpected Vdelta2 sequences. Around 20% of thymic delta-chain sequences were Vdelta2, with few Vdelta3, unlike blood Vdelta1+ controls.

CDR3 length equals 11 residues. The template was reverse-transcribed extracted RNA. The CDR3 regions were amplified by multiplex PCR from V-gene primers to a constant-region primer. TCRdb reprocessed the multiplex PCR reads through CATT. Of roughly 7,000 gamma-chain clones in the sample, roughly 45% are singletons; the top ten hold roughly 1.9%. This clonotype was sampled from a boy under two years old who had congenital heart surgery. The J gene was identified as TRGJ1 or TRGJ2, and no V gene was called. Sequencing was performed on Vdelta1+ gamma-delta thymocytes from the thymus. The subset denotes: FACS-sorted CD3+ TCRalphabeta- TCRVdelta1+ TCRVdelta2- thymocytes. CDR3 protein: CATWYYYKKLF. DNA of the CDR3: TGTGCCACCTGGTATTATTATAAGAAACTCTTT.